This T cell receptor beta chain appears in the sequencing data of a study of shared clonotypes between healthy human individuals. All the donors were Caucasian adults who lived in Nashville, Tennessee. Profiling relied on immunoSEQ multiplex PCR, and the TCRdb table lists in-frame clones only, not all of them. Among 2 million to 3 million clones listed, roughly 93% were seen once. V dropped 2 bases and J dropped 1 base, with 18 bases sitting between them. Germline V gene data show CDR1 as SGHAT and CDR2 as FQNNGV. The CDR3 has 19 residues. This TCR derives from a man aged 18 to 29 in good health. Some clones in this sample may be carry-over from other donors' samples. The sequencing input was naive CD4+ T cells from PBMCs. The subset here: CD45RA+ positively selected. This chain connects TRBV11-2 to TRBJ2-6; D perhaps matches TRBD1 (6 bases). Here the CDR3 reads CASSLKGDRSRSGANVLTF. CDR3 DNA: TGTGCCAGCAGCTTAAAAGGAGACAGGTCTCGATCTGGGGCCAACGTCCTGACTTTC.